The 21 T cell receptor beta chains below all came from one sample that was sequenced in a study of circulating tumor DNA in untreated peripheral T-cell lymphoma. Profiled with immunoSEQ multiplex PCR; TCRdb holds only in-frame clones, not every one. The sample lists almost 9,000 clones; roughly 80% were seen once. The sample was tumor tissue. The source of these receptors is a human donor with peripheral T-cell lymphoma.

The chain links TRBV23-1 to TRBJ2-2; the match to TRBD2 covers 7 bases. TRBV23-1 is filed as an ORF, its function uncertain. The CDR3 contains 15 residues. V trimming: 6 bases; J trimming: 5 bases; junction bases outside the gene matches: 9. The CDR3 region is CASSLGTTYTGELFF. The CDR3 DNA sequence: TGCGCCAGCAGCCTCGGGACTACTTATACCGGGGAGCTGTTTTTT.

This sequence joins TRBV19 and TRBJ1-1; unclear D gene. V was shortened by 3 bases and J by 6 bases, with 8 bases between the two germline ends. The CDR3 sequence is 12 residues long. The germline CDR1 and CDR2 sequences are LNHDA and SQIVND (reference sequence). CDR3 bases: TGTGCCAGTAGTATGCGGTCTTCTGAAGCTTTCTTT. Its translation: CASSMRSSEAFF.

This clone was observed a handful of times. V and J are TRBV11-3 and TRBJ1-3; TRBD1 matches 8 bases. The CDR3 is 15 residues long. The V segment lost 5 bases and the J segment 2 bases; nucleotides outside the gene matches: 5. CDR1 and CDR2 (germline): SGHNT, YENEEA. CDR3 in amino acids: CASSHLTGAGNTIYF. CDR3 DNA sequence: TGTGCCAGCAGCCACCTGACAGGGGCTGGAAACACCATATATTTT.

The rearrangement uses TRBV6-8 and TRBJ2-7; a weak D match, TRBD2 (6 bases). This CDR3 is built from 12 residues. The germline CDR1 and CDR2 sequences are MNHGY and SAAAGT. Trimming pared 5 bases from V and 4 bases from J, leaving 9 bases between. CDR3 sequence (DNA): TGTGCCAGCAGTCTGGGGGGTTACGAGCAGTACTTC. Residues: CASSLGGYEQYF.

This clone was recorded a few times. V and J are TRBV10-3 and TRBJ1-5; no reliable D call. Germline V gene lookup returns CDR1 ENHRY and CDR2 SYGVKD. With 2 bases removed from V and 7 bases from J, the gap between germline ends came to 12 bases. This CDR3 comprises 14 residues. CDR3 nucleotide sequence: TGTGCCATCAGTGAGGGTGGGCTTGTACAGCCCCAGCATTTT. This sequence encodes CAISEGGLVQPQHF.

This chain connects TRBV6-7 to TRBJ1-4; D not resolved. TRBV6-7 carries the ORF label, with uncertain function. The CDR3 is 15 amino acids. V lost 5 bases to trimming and J lost 0 bases, with 10 bases between them. The CDR3 DNA sequence: TGTGCCAGCAGTGAATCGGCAGCAACTAATGAAAAACTGTTTTTT. This translates into CASSESAATNEKLFF.

In this sample, this clone turned up once. The CDR3 sequence: CASRTSGGAKGSYNEQFF. The CDR3 nucleotides are TGTGCCAGCAGGACTAGCGGGGGGGCCAAGGGGTCCTACAATGAGCAGTTCTTC. The chain combines TRBV11-3 with TRBJ2-1; 14 bases fit TRBD2. The CDR3 contains 18 residues. V lost 6 bases to trimming and J lost 1 base; unmatched junction nucleotides: 8. The germline V gene encodes CDR1 SGHNT and CDR2 YENEEA.

This clone has only a few counts. The V call is TRBV11-3, the J call TRBJ1-2; TRBD1 agrees at 11 bases. Germline V CDR1 and CDR2: SGHNT, YENEEA. CDR3 length: 14 residues. After removal of 5 bases from V and 4 bases from J, the junction contained 3 bases not matched to a gene. CDR3 loop: CASSQGTGGYGYTF. In nucleotides, the CDR3 is TGTGCCAGCAGCCAGGGGACAGGGGGCTATGGCTACACCTTC.

The CDR3 is CASSKGDLSYGYTF. The CDR3 DNA reads as TGTGCCAGCAGTAAAGGGGATCTCTCCTATGGCTACACCTTC. J is TRBJ1-2 and V is TRBV6-1, with D perhaps TRBD1 (5 bases). Between the trimmed V and J ends, which lost 5 bases and 4 bases, there was a span of 14 bases. The CDR3 spans 14 residues. Germline V gene lookup returns CDR1 MNHNS and CDR2 SASEGT.

The rearrangement links TRBV7-4 to TRBJ1-1; D unclear. V was pared by 2 bases and J by 3 bases, with 7 bases between. Per germline, CDR1 SGHVT and CDR2 SQSDAQ. CDR3 size: 13 residues. The CDR3 protein is CASSLSRDTEAFF. The CDR3 DNA reads as TGTGCCAGCAGCTTATCAAGGGACACTGAAGCTTTCTTT.

The gene calls are TRBV2 and TRBJ2-5; D gene unclear. The CDR3 runs to 14 residues. The germline V gene has CDR1 SNHLY and CDR2 FYNNEI. V lost 3 bases to trimming and J lost 1 base, with 9 bases between them. The CDR3 reads CASSEHPFQETQYF. CDR3 nucleotides: TGTGCCAGCAGTGAGCACCCTTTCCAAGAGACCCAGTACTTC.

The chain joins TRBV30 to TRBJ2-1, with TRBD2 as a possible D gene (5 bases). From germline, CDR1 is GTSNPN and CDR2 SVGIG (reference sequence). V dropped 4 bases and J dropped 5 bases, with 15 bases sitting between them. The CDR3 consists of 14 residues. This CDR3 is CAWIPGFSHNEQFF. The CDR3 region has the DNA TGTGCCTGGATTCCGGGATTTAGCCACAATGAGCAGTTCTTC.

This chain joins TRBV5-1 and TRBJ2-3; weak D call: TRBD1 (5 bases). This CDR3 region has 15 residues. Germline loops: CDR1 SGHRS, CDR2 YFSETQ. The V end was cut by 0 bases, the J end by 4 bases, with 12 bases between. Here the CDR3 reads CASSLEGRVADTQYF. In DNA form, the CDR3 reads TGCGCCAGCAGCTTGGAAGGCAGGGTGGCAGATACGCAGTATTTT.

The rearrangement joins TRBV10-3 to TRBJ1-2, with D hard to call. V lost 0 bases, J lost 4 bases, and 3 bases lay in between. This CDR3 comprises 12 residues. Per germline, CDR1 ENHRY and CDR2 SYGVKD. CDR3 coding DNA: TGTGCCATCAGTGAGTCGAGCTATGGCTACACCTTC. Protein: CAISESSYGYTF.

In this sample, this clone turned up once. The V gene is TRBV19, the J gene TRBJ1-1; 8 bases are a match to TRBD1. The V segment lost 6 bases and the J segment 5 bases; nucleotides outside the gene matches: 5. This CDR3 contains 13 residues. The germline gives CDR1 LNHDA, CDR2 SQIVND (reference sequence). CDR3: CASSYTGGTEAFF. The DNA for the CDR3 is TGTGCCAGTAGCTATACAGGGGGGACTGAAGCTTTCTTT.

The chain recombines TRBV12-5 with TRBJ1-2, with TRBD1 matching 7 bases. The CDR3 runs 16 residues. Germline loops: CDR1 LGHNT, CDR2 FRNRAP. DNA of the CDR3: TGTGCCGCTTCGGAAGTTTTTGGACAGGAGTACTATGGCTACACCTTC. Translation gives CAASEVFGQEYYGYTF.

The sample holds a few counts of this clone. V and J are TRBV6-8 and TRBJ1-5; D is possibly TRBD1 (5 bases). The CDR3 extends over 14 amino acids. Trimming left V 5 bases short and J 2 bases short, with 10 bases between. Germline values: CDR1 MNHGY, CDR2 SAAAGT. The CDR3 loop reads CASSAGDRNQPQHF. CDR3 DNA: TGTGCCAGCAGTGCCGGGGACCGCAATCAGCCCCAGCATTTT.

The rearrangement joins TRBV6-8 to TRBJ2-1; D unresolved. V shed 6 bases and J shed 0 bases, with 6 bases lying between them. Germline CDR1 reads MNHGY; CDR2 reads SAAAGT. The CDR3 spans 13 residues. CDR3 bases: TGTGCCAGCAGCCGATCCTCCTACAATGAGCAGTTCTTC. It translates to CASSRSSYNEQFF.

The genes are TRBV5-1 and TRBJ2-3; TRBD1 aligns across 7 bases. J was trimmed by 5 bases and V by 0 bases; bases with no gene match: 6. CDR1 and CDR2 from the germline V gene are SGHRS and YFSETQ. The CDR3 extends over 15 amino acids. Here the CDR3 DNA reads TGCGCCAGCAGCTTGGTCGGACAGGACCAAGATACGCAGTATTTT. Its translation: CASSLVGQDQDTQYF. The whole variable domain, filled in from reference TRBV5-1 and TRBJ2-3, reads KAGVTQTPRYLIKTRGQQVTLSCSPISGHRSVSWYQQTPGQGLQFLFEYFSETQRNKGNFPGRFSGRQFSNSRSEMNVSTLELGDSALYLCASSLVGQDQDTQYFGPGTRLTVL.

As concerns this clone: Relative to the germline gene, one junction end is altered; a read error may explain this. V and J are TRBV18 and TRBJ2-1; D possibly corresponds to TRBD2 (6 bases). This CDR3 contains 15 residues. The germline gives CDR1 KGHSH, CDR2 LQKENI. CDR3 coding DNA: TGTGCCAACTCACCTGGCGGGGTGTCCTACAATGAGCAGTTCTTC. Amino acids: CANSPGGVSYNEQFF.

This chain links TRBV4-1 with TRBJ1-1; 7 bases align to TRBD1. CDR1 and CDR2 (germline): MGHRA, YSYEKL. The V gene end was trimmed by 1 base and the J gene end by 2 bases; junction bases not matched to a gene: 10. The CDR3 totals 17 residues. The chain's CDR3 is CASSQGTGPGKNTEAFF. In nucleotides, the CDR3 is TGCGCCAGCAGCCAAGGGACAGGCCCGGGGAAAAACACTGAAGCTTTCTTT.